The rows below give T cell receptor beta chains drawn from one sample of a study of tumor-infiltrating lymphocytes in localized non-small cell lung cancer. Profiled with immunoSEQ multiplex PCR; TCRdb holds only in-frame clones, not every one. The table lists fewer than 15,000 clones, around 74% of them singletons. The sequencing sample was made of uninvolved lung tissue not adjacent to the tumor. The receptors originated from a human donor with non-small cell lung cancer. CDR3s include the opening cysteine and the closing phenylalanine or tryptophan. D genes are given only for firm matches. Only some rows state a clone size, as once, few, many or a class for expanded clones.

size	D	V	length	J	CDR3	DNA
NA	TRBD2	TRBV5-3	17	TRBJ2-2	CARSLGGLARSTGELFF	TGTGCCAGAAGCTTGGGAGGACTAGCGCGAAGCACCGGGGAGCTGTTTTTT
NA	TRBD1	TRBV4-1	15	TRBJ1-2	CASSPRDRGDYGYTF	TGCGCCAGCAGCCCGCGGGACAGGGGAGACTATGGCTACACCTTC
NA	NA	TRBV25-1	15	TRBJ1-2	CASSESQAYSTGYTF	TGTGCCAGCAGTGAATCCCAGGCCTATTCCACTGGCTACACCTTC
NA	NA	TRBV18	16	TRBJ1-3	CASSPTIDRSGNTIYF	TGTGCCAGCTCACCGACAATTGACAGGTCTGGAAACACCATATATTTT
NA	NA	TRBV27	16	TRBJ2-7	CASSQKPGLPLGEQYF	TGTGCCAGCAGCCAAAAACCGGGACTCCCTCTAGGCGAGCAGTACTTC
once	NA	TRBV27	14	TRBJ1-5	CASSFGGGGQPQHF	TGTGCCAGCAGTTTTGGGGGGGGTGGCCAGCCCCAGCATTTT
NA	TRBD2	TRBV5-6	16	TRBJ2-3	CASSLLAGNIPDTQYF	TGTGCCAGCAGTCTGCTAGCGGGAAACATACCAGATACGCAGTATTTT
NA	NA	TRBV5-1	13	TRBJ2-3	CASSQEITDTQYF	TGCGCCAGCAGCCAAGAAATCACAGATACGCAGTATTTT
NA	NA	TRBV15	14	TRBJ1-1	CATSELGMNTEAFF	TGTGCCACCAGCGAGCTTGGGATGAACACTGAAGCTTTCTTT
NA	NA	TRBV7-2	14	TRBJ2-7	CASSLAVTPYEQYF	TGTGCCAGCAGCTTAGCGGTGACACCCTACGAGCAGTACTTC
NA	NA	TRBV14	12	TRBJ2-3	CASSLRGITQYF	TGTGCCAGCAGCCTGAGGGGTATCACGCAGTATTTT
NA	NA	TRBV27	20	TRBJ1-2	CASSLFYPGGTGSIYDGYTF	TGTGCCAGCAGTTTATTTTACCCGGGGGGAACAGGGAGTATTTATGATGGCTACACCTTC
NA	NA	TRBV28	13	TRBJ1-2	CASRGARNYGYTF	TGTGCCAGCAGAGGGGCAAGAAACTATGGCTACACCTTC
NA	NA	TRBV7-9	13	TRBJ1-6	CASSLEPGSPLHF	TGTGCCAGCAGCTTAGAGCCGGGCTCACCCCTCCACTTT
NA	TRBD2	TRBV11-1	17	TRBJ2-2	CASSSPRGGRNTGELFF	TGTGCCAGCAGCTCCCCGAGGGGAGGGAGGAACACCGGGGAGCTGTTTTTT
once	NA	TRBV6-1	13	TRBJ1-1	CASSESRGSEAFF	TGTGCCAGCAGTGAATCGAGGGGGAGTGAAGCTTTCTTT
NA	NA	TRBV5-4	16	TRBJ1-2	CASSSPPRGGNYGYTF	TGTGCCAGCAGCTCCCCACCGCGGGGCGGGAACTATGGCTACACCTTC
NA	NA	TRBV19	14	TRBJ2-7	CASSIFGVSYEQYF	TGTGCCAGTAGTATATTTGGGGTCTCCTACGAGCAGTACTTC
NA	NA	TRBV4-3	14	TRBJ2-7	CASSQDPDSGEQYF	TGCGCCAGCAGCCAAGACCCGGACAGCGGCGAGCAGTACTTC
NA	TRBD2	TRBV29-1	16	TRBJ2-3	CSARLAGVPGTDTQYF	TGCAGCGCCAGACTAGCGGGAGTCCCTGGCACAGATACGCAGTATTTT
NA	NA	TRBV5-1	15	TRBJ2-7	CASSLGPAESYEQYF	TGCGCCAGCAGCTTAGGGCCGGCGGAGAGCTACGAGCAGTACTTC
few	NA	TRBV5-6	16	TRBJ2-1	CASSLTGKNSYNEQFF	TGTGCCAGCAGCTTGACGGGAAAGAACTCCTACAATGAGCAGTTCTTC
once	TRBD2	TRBV6-1	14	TRBJ2-7	CATKTSGRSHEQYF	TGTGCCACCAAGACTAGCGGGAGGAGTCACGAGCAGTACTTC
NA	NA	TRBV30	13	TRBJ1-3	CAWRTGSGNTIYF	TGTGCCTGGAGGACCGGGTCTGGAAACACCATATATTTT